The 4 T cell receptor beta chains in this list originate from one sample, sequenced in a study of blood T cell repertoires in COVID-19. Sequenced by immunoSEQ multiplex PCR; TCRdb stores in-frame clones only, minus some. The sample yields 160,000 or so clones, about 80% seen once. The sample comprised PBMCs or T cells enriched from blood (not recorded which). These receptors originate from a woman in her fifties or sixties who had recovered from COVID-19.

This sequence joins TRBV2 and TRBJ2-7, with a tentative D call TRBD2 (6 bases). CDR1 SNHLY and CDR2 FYNNEI come from the germline V gene. The CDR3 sequence is 14 residues long. V lost 6 bases to trimming and J lost 1 base, with 13 bases between them. The chain's CDR3 is CASRAGTGSYEQYF. CDR3 sequence (DNA): TGTGCCAGCAGAGCCGGGACTGGGTCCTACGAGCAGTACTTC.

The CDR3 here is CASRDRANTGELFF. Here the CDR3 DNA reads TGTGCCAGCCGGGACAGGGCGAACACCGGGGAGCTGTTTTTT. The J gene is TRBJ2-2, the V gene TRBV19; 9 bases fit TRBD1. Germline V gene lookup returns CDR1 LNHDA and CDR2 SQIVND (reference sequence). This CDR3 contains 14 residues. V gave up 9 bases and J gave up 0 bases; unmatched junction bases: 2.

The chain combines TRBV6-5 with TRBJ1-2; D gene ambiguous. There are 13 residues in the CDR3. Germline-derived CDR1 and CDR2 are MNHEY and SVGAGI. Between the trimmed V and J ends, which lost 6 bases and 4 bases, there was a span of 12 bases. The DNA of the CDR3 is TGTGCCAGCAGCGGTGGCAGCGTCTATGGCTACACCTTC. This encodes CASSGGSVYGYTF.

The chain combines TRBV6-5 with TRBJ1-4; maybe TRBD1 (5 bases). With 5 bases removed from V and 10 bases from J, the gap between germline ends came to 11 bases. Germline CDR1 is MNHEY and CDR2 is SVGAGI. The CDR3 sequence is 12 residues long. CDR3 protein: CASSPGERKLFF. DNA for the CDR3: TGTGCCAGCAGTCCGGGGGAAAGAAAACTGTTTTTT.